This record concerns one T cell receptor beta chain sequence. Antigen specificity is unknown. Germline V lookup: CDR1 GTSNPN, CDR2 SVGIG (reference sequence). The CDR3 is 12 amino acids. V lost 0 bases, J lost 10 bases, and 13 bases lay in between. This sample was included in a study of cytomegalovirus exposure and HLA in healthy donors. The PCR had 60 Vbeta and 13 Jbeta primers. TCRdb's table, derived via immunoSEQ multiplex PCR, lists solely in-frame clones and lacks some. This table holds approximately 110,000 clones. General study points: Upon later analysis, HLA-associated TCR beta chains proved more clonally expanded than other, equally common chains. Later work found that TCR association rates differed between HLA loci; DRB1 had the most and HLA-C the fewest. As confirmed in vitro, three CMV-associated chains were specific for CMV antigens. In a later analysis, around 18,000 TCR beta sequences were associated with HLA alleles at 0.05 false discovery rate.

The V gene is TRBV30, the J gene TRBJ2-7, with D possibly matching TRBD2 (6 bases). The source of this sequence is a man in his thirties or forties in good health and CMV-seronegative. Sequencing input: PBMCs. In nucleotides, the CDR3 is TGTGCCTGGAGTGTAACCGGGAGCGAACAGTACTTC. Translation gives CAWSVTGSEQYF.